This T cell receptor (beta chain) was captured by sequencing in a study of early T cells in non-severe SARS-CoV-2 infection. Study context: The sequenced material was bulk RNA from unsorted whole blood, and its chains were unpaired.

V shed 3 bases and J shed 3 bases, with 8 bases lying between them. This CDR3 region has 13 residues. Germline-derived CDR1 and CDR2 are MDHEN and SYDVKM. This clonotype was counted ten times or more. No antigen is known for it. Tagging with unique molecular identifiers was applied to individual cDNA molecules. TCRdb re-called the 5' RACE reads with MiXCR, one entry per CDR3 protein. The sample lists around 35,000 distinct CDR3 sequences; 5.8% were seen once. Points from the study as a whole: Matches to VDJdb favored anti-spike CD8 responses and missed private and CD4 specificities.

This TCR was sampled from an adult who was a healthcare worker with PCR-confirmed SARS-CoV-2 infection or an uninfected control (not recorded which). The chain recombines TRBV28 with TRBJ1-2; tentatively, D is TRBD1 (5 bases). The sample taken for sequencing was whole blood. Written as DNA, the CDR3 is TGTGCCAGCAGTTTCGGGGCTTACTATGGCTACACCTTC. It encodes CASSFGAYYGYTF.